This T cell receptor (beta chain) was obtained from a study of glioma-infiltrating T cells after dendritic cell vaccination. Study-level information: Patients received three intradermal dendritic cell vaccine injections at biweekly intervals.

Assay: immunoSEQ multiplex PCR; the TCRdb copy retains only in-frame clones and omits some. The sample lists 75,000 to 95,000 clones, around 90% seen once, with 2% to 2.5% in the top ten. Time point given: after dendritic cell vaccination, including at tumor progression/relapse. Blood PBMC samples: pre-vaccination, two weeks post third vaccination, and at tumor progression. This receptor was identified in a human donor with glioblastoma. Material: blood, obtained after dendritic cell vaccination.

The CDR3 nucleotides read TGTGCCAGCAGCTCCTCCGCTAGCGGGGTTTACAATGAGCAGTTCTTC. Translation: CASSSSASGVYNEQFF. This sequence joins TRBV7-6 and TRBJ2-1; 9 bases fit TRBD2. Germline loops: CDR1 SGHVS, CDR2 FNYEAQ. Trimming cost V 4 bases and J 4 bases; bases outside gene matches: 8. The CDR3 runs to 16 residues.